Listed here are 22 T cell receptor beta chains from one sample, sequenced in a study of early T cells in non-severe SARS-CoV-2 infection. One entry per CDR3 protein results from TCRdb running MiXCR on the 5' RACE reads. In the table there are about 39,000 distinct CDR3 sequences, 4.5% to 7% of which are singletons. Sequencing used whole blood, obtained at baseline. All receptors come from an adult who was a healthcare worker with PCR-confirmed SARS-CoV-2 infection or an uninfected control (not recorded which).

There are many counts of this clonotype. The chain uses TRBV12-3 or TRBV12-4 and TRBJ1-5; D not certain. The CDR3 length is 15 residues. Trimming shortened V by 5 bases and J by 3 bases, and 14 bases separated the two germline ends. CDR3 amino acids: CASSQTVSDNQPQHF. For the CDR3, the DNA is TGTGCCAGCAGTCAGACGGTTTCGGACAATCAGCCCCAGCATTTT.

This clonotype came up many times. CDR3 loop: CASSLAGASYEQYF. The CDR3 region has the DNA TGTGCCAGCAGTTTGGCAGGGGCCTCCTACGAGCAGTACTTC. The chain joins TRBV12-3 or TRBV12-4 to TRBJ2-7; weak D call: TRBD1 (6 bases). V was cut by 3 bases and J by 0 bases, with 9 bases left in between. The CDR3 is 14 amino acids.

The chain is built from TRBV5-5 and TRBJ1-2; D is uncertain. V lost 4 bases to trimming and J lost 2 bases, with 9 bases between them. Germline V gene sequence: CDR1 SGHKS, CDR2 YYEKEE (reference sequence). The CDR3 is made up of 13 amino acids. The DNA of the CDR3 is TGTGCCAGCAGCCCTGACACCAACTATGGCTACACCTTC. Amino acids: CASSPDTNYGYTF.

Ten or more counts support this clonotype. The CDR3 sequence is CASSFGTGANTIYF. Written as DNA, the CDR3 is TGTGCCAGCAGTTTTGGGACAGGGGCCAACACCATATATTTT. The rearrangement uses TRBV12-3 or TRBV12-4 and TRBJ1-3; TRBD1 aligns across 10 bases. Trimming took 3 bases from V and 7 from J; bases not matched to a gene: 3. The CDR3 has 14 residues.

The table lists this clonotype with many counts. This rearrangement joins TRBV12-3 or TRBV12-4 to TRBJ2-3, with 10 bases fitting TRBD1. The J segment lost 14 bases and the V segment lost 3 bases, leaving 17 bases of the junction unmatched. The CDR3 totals 16 residues. The CDR3 here is CASSFWNRGTGVLGYF. The DNA of the CDR3 is TGTGCCAGCAGTTTCTGGAATCGGGGGACAGGGGTCCTCGGGTATTTT.

There are many counts of this clonotype. The chain links TRBV29-1 to TRBJ2-2; D unresolved. With 6 bases removed from V and 1 base from J, the gap between germline ends came to 6 bases. This CDR3 region has 12 residues. Germline loops: CDR1 SQVTM, CDR2 ANQGSEA. Written as DNA, the CDR3 is TGCAGCGTCGCCCTGAACACCGGGGAGCTGTTTTTT. Amino acids: CSVALNTGELFF.

This clonotype was seen ten or more times. This sequence joins TRBV6-2 or TRBV6-3 and TRBJ2-5; D remains ambiguous. Trimming left V 2 bases short and J 4 bases short, with 5 bases between. Germline CDR1 MNHEY, CDR2 SVGEGT. The CDR3 runs 12 residues. In DNA, the CDR3 is TGTGCCAGCAGTTACGAAGGAGAGACCCAGTACTTC. This encodes CASSYEGETQYF.

This clonotype was observed a handful of times. The rearrangement links TRBV29-1 to TRBJ2-7, with D unresolved. V lost 1 base, J lost 3 bases, and 4 bases lay in between. The CDR3 is 11 residues long. Germline CDR1 reads SQVTM; CDR2 reads ANQGSEA. Here the CDR3 reads CSVEGIYEQYF. The DNA for the CDR3 is TGCAGCGTTGAAGGGATCTACGAGCAGTACTTC.

This clonotype was observed at least ten times. The rearrangement uses TRBV3-1 and TRBJ1-2, with D uncertain. The CDR3 extends over 14 amino acids. Germline CDR1 LGHDT, CDR2 YNNKEL (reference sequence). Trimming cost V 0 bases and J 8 bases, with 13 bases left between them. The CDR3 reads CASSQDPRGSGYTF. The CDR3 coding sequence is TGTGCCAGCAGCCAAGACCCGCGCGGATCGGGCTACACCTTC.

This clonotype was observed many times. The chain carries TRBV19 and TRBJ2-7, with TRBD1 identical over 7 bases. This CDR3 comprises 12 residues. Germline assignment: CDR1 LNHDA and CDR2 SQIVND (reference sequence). V dropped 5 bases and J dropped 9; count of bases not matched to a gene: 7. CDR3 loop: CASSPQGQGQYF. CDR3 nucleotide sequence: TGTGCCAGTAGTCCACAGGGGCAAGGGCAGTACTTC.

On this clonotype itself: A much larger clone differs by one base, so this may be a read error. CDR3 nucleotide sequence: TGTGCCAGCAGTTGGCTAGCGGGACACATCGGTCACGAGCAGTACTTC. It specifies CASSWLAGHIGHEQYF. The chain employs TRBV12-3 or TRBV12-4 and TRBJ2-7; 9 bases agree with TRBD2. The CDR3 loop spans 16 amino acids. Losses at the gene ends were 4 bases for V and 5 bases for J; bases not matched to a gene: 12.

This clonotype came up many times. The chain is built from TRBV20-1 and TRBJ2-7; perhaps D is TRBD1 or TRBD2 (5 bases each). The V end lost 6 bases, the J end lost 5 bases, and 14 bases lay between the germline ends. Germline V gene data show CDR1 as DFQATT and CDR2 as SNEGSKA (reference sequence). The CDR3 extends over 12 amino acids. CDR3 in amino acids: CSAIKWGNEQYF. CDR3 nucleotide sequence: TGCAGTGCCATAAAATGGGGGAACGAGCAGTACTTC.

This clonotype was counted only a few times. The chain employs TRBV29-1 and TRBJ2-3; D remains unclear. The CDR3 has 12 residues. Germline-derived CDR1 and CDR2 are SQVTM and ANQGSEA. Trimming took off 6 bases at V and 1 base at J, with 8 bases between the two ends. The CDR3 reads CSVEDGTDTQYF. The CDR3 DNA follows: TGCAGCGTCGAGGACGGCACAGATACGCAGTATTTT.

The sample holds many counts of this clonotype. This chain uses TRBV6-5 with TRBJ2-7; TRBD2 aligns across 13 bases. Per germline, CDR1 MNHEY and CDR2 SVGAGI. The trim removed 2 bases at V and 5 bases at J, leaving 3 bases unmatched. The CDR3 runs to 15 residues. CDR3 nucleotide sequence: TGTGCCAGCAGTTACAGACTAGCGGGAGGTAACGAGCAGTACTTC. It encodes CASSYRLAGGNEQYF.

Ten or more counts support this clonotype. The V call is TRBV7-9, the J call TRBJ2-7, with TRBD2 matching 10 bases. The CDR3 loop spans 17 amino acids. Germline trimming cut 3 bases from V and 6 bases from J; bases unmatched to any gene: 14. Germline CDR1 and CDR2: SEHNR and FQNEAQ (reference sequence). In DNA form, the CDR3 reads TGTGCCAGCAGCTTGAGCGGGAGGGCCGAAGGTAACGGCGAGCAGTACTTC. Translation gives CASSLSGRAEGNGEQYF.

This clonotype was observed a few times. A much larger clonotype is one base distant, so this may be a read error. V usage is TRBV6-2 or TRBV6-3 and J usage is TRBJ1-1; a weak D match, TRBD1 (5 bases). From germline, CDR1 is MNHEY and CDR2 SVGEGT. CDR3 length: 14 residues. CDR3 sequence: CVSSATGFNTEAFF. CDR3 bases: TGTGTCAGCAGTGCCACAGGATTTAACACTGAAGCTTTCTTT.

The sample holds many counts of this clonotype. This chain connects TRBV4-3 to TRBJ2-1, with D possibly being TRBD1 (5 bases). The CDR3 extends over 15 amino acids. Trimming shortened V by 1 base and J by 0 bases, and 7 bases separated the two germline ends. The germline gives CDR1 LGHNA, CDR2 YSLEER. The CDR3 DNA reads TGCGCCAGCAGCCAAGGGGGCAGCTCCTACAATGAGCAGTTCTTC. Its translation is CASSQGGSSYNEQFF.

This clonotype has a count of ten or more. The chain has TRBV5-1 and TRBJ2-7; D is unclear. The CDR3 extends over 16 amino acids. The V gene's germline CDR1 is SGHRS and CDR2 YFSETQ. With 2 bases removed from V and 2 bases from J, the gap between germline ends came to 17 bases. DNA of the CDR3: TGCGCCAGCAGCTTCGACACCCGTCGTTTCCCCTACGAGCAGTACTTC. This codes for CASSFDTRRFPYEQYF.

The chain couples TRBV6-5 to TRBJ2-1; tentatively, D is TRBD1 or TRBD2 (5 bases each). Looked up from germline, CDR1 is MNHEY and CDR2 is SVGAGI. This CDR3 has 16 residues. Deletions cut 6 bases from V and 7 bases from J, with 22 bases between. CDR3 nucleotides: TGTGCCAGCAGGCTCCTACCGGGGCCCCCTGGGAATGAGCAGTTCTTC. It specifies CASRLLPGPPGNEQFF.

This clonotype showed up just a few times. The chain uses TRBV6-4 and TRBJ2-2; no clear D gene. The germline V gene encodes CDR1 MRHNA and CDR2 SNTAGT. V was clipped by 6 bases and J by 2 bases, with 10 bases between them. The CDR3 is made up of 14 amino acids. CDR3 DNA sequence: TGTGCCAGCAGAATAACCCGCAACACCGGGGAGCTGTTTTTT. Its translation: CASRITRNTGELFF.

Ten or more counts support this clonotype. The chain uses TRBV4-1 and TRBJ1-2; a weak D match, TRBD1 (6 bases). The CDR3 runs to 19 residues. CDR1 is MGHRA, CDR2 YSYEKL, per germline. The germline V and J ends were trimmed by 2 bases and 4 bases, with 26 bases remaining between them. CDR3 region: CASSQLIGPPGRTAYGYTF. The CDR3 nucleotides are TGCGCCAGCAGCCAACTAATTGGTCCTCCGGGGCGGACAGCCTATGGCTACACCTTC.

This clonotype was seen only a few times. The chain joins TRBV6-4 to TRBJ2-2; weak D call: TRBD1 (6 bases). Trimming removed 5 bases from V and 5 bases from J, with 15 bases in between. Germline CDR1 and CDR2: MRHNA and SNTAGT. The CDR3 covers 15 residues. CDR3 sequence reads: CASSRTALGTGELFF. CDR3 nucleotide sequence: TGTGCCAGCAGTAGGACAGCTCTCGGAACCGGGGAGCTGTTTTTT.